This T cell receptor beta chain was sequenced for a study of technical replicates of blood from a few donors. The CDR3 has 17 amino acids. Germline values: CDR1 MGHRA, CDR2 YSYEKL. Losses at the gene ends were 3 bases for V and 7 bases for J; bases not matched to a gene: 11. Clones were read by immunoSEQ multiplex PCR, and TCRdb kept only the in-frame ones, dropping some. Counted here are around 80,000 clones, roughly 98% occurring once; the ten biggest clones make up around 0.15%. The TCR sequence derives from a human donor in good health. The specimen was T cells isolated from PBMCs. This rearrangement joins TRBV4-1 to TRBJ1-4, with TRBD1 matching over 10 bases. The CDR3 spells CASSHWTGGSGSEKLFF. The CDR3 coding sequence is TGCGCCAGCAGCCACTGGACAGGGGGGAGTGGTAGTGAAAAACTGTTTTTT.